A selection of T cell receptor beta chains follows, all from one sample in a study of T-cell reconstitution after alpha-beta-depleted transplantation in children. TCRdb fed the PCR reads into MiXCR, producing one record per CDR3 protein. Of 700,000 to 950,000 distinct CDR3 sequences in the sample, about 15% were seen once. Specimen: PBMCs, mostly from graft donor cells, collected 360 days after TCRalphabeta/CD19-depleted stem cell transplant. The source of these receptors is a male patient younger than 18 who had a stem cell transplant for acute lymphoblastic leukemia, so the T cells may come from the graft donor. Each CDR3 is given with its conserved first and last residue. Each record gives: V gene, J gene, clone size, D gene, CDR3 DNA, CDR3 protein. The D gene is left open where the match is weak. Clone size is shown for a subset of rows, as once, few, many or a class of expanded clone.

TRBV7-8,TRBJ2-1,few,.,TGTGCCAGCAGCTTAGCTGGAGTCGTCGGTGGGCAGTTCTTC,CASSLAGVVGGQFF
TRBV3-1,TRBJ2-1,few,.,TGTGCCAGCAGCCGCGACTTTTTACCCTACAATGAGCAGTTCTTC,CASSRDFLPYNEQFF
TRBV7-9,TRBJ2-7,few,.,TGTGCCAGCAGCCCGAGGACGGCTATCTACGAGCAGTACTTC,CASSPRTAIYEQYF
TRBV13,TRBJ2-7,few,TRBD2,TGTGCCAGCAGCTCGCGGACTAGCACCTACGAGCAGTACTTC,CASSSRTSTYEQYF
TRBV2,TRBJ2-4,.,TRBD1,TGTGCCAGCACCAGGGACAGGGGAGACATTCAGTACTTC,CASTRDRGDIQYF
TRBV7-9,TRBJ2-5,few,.,TGTGCCAGCAGCTTACCTCCCTGGGAAGAGACCCAGTACTTC,CASSLPPWEETQYF
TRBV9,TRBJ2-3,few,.,TGTGCCAGCAGTCGTCTACTAGCAAGCACAGATACGCAGTATTTT,CASSRLLASTDTQYF
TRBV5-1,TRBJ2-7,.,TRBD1,TGCGCCAGCAGCTTGGTAGGGGGACAGGGTCCCTACGAGCAGTACTTC,CASSLVGGQGPYEQYF
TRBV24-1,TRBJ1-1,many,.,TGTGCCACCGGGACCCTGTCTGAAGCTTTCTTT,CATGTLSEAFF
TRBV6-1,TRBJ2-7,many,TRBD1,TGTGCCAGCAGTGATGGAAGGGACAGGGTGGAAGAGCAGTACTTC,CASSDGRDRVEEQYF
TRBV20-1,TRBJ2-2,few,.,TGCAGTGCTAGGAGAACAGGGTACACCGGGGAGCTGTTTTTT,CSARRTGYTGELFF
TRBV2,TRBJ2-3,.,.,TGTGCCAGCATGCGCACAGATACGCAGTATTTT,CASMRTDTQYF
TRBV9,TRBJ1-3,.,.,TGTGCCAGCAGCGTAGAAGGGGTAATCGACACCATATATTTT,CASSVEGVIDTIYF
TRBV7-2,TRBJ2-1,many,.,TGTGCCAGCAGCTTAAAGACAGCCTCTAATGAGCAGTTCTTC,CASSLKTASNEQFF
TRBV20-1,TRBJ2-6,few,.,TGCAGTGCTAGTGGGCGCCACTCTGGGGCCAACGTCCTGACTTTC,CSASGRHSGANVLTF
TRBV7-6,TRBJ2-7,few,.,TGTGCCAGCAGCCAAGGTGGGATTCCCTACGAGCAGTACTTC,CASSQGGIPYEQYF
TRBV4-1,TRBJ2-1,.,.,TGCGCCAGCAGCCAAGGAATCCAAACCTATGAGCAGTTCTTC,CASSQGIQTYEQFF
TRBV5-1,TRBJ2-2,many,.,TGCGCCAGCAGCCTTCGAGGAGGGGAAAGGGGAGCGGGCCACACCGGGGAGCTGTTTTTT,CASSLRGGERGAGHTGELFF
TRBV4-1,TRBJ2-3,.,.,TGCGCCAGCAGCCAAGATCTAACTAGATTCCCAGATACGCAGTATTTT,CASSQDLTRFPDTQYF
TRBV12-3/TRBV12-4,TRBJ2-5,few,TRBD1,TGTGCCAGCAGTTTTGGGGACAGGGAAGAAGAGACCCAGTACTTC,CASSFGDREEETQYF
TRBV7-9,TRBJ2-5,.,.,TGTGCCAGCAGCTTAGTGTCAGGGCCCCTCCAAGAGACCCAGTACTTC,CASSLVSGPLQETQYF
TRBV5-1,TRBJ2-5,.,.,TGCGCCAGCAGCGCCGTTTGGAGCGGGCTCGAAGAGACCCAGTACTTC,CASSAVWSGLEETQYF
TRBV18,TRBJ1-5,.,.,TGTGCCAGCTCACCACGAAGTCGGCAGCCCCAGCATTTT,CASSPRSRQPQHF
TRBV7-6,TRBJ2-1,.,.,TGTGCCAGCAGCCCCAACGGGGGTCAGCAGTTCTTC,CASSPNGGQQFF
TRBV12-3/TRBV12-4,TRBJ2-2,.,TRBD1,TGTGCCAGCAGCCAATACAGGGGGCAAGCCGGGGAGCTGTTTTTT,CASSQYRGQAGELFF
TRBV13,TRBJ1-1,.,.,TGTGCCAGCAGGCAGGTTGGGAAGACTGAAGCTTTCTTT,CASRQVGKTEAFF
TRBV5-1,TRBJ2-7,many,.,TGCGCCAGCAGCTTGGGGCCAAGCCTGAGCTCCTACGAGCAGTACTTC,CASSLGPSLSSYEQYF
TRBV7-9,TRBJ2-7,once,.,TGTGCCAGCAGCTTAGCGCTGGCGGAGATGTACGAGCAGTACTTC,CASSLALAEMYEQYF
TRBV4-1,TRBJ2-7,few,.,TGCGCCAGCAGCCAAGAATCGGGGGTAAGCTCCTACGAGCAGTACTTC,CASSQESGVSSYEQYF
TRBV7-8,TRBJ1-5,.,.,TGTGCCAGCAGCCTGAACTATGGTACAGTTAATCAGCCCCAGCATTTT,CASSLNYGTVNQPQHF
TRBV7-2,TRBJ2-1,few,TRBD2,TGTGCCAGCAGCTTAGGACTAGCGGTGGGCTCCTACAATGAGCAGTTCTTC,CASSLGLAVGSYNEQFF
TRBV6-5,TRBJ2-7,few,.,TGTGCCAGCAGTTACGCGGCCCAGGACTACGAGCAGTACTTC,CASSYAAQDYEQYF
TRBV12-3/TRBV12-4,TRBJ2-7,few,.,TGTGCCAGCACCGATTACAGGGAGTTGAACTTC,CASTDYRELNF
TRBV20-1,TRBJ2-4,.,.,TGCAGTGCTAGTCGGTATCCCCTGGGCAAAAACATTCAGTACTTC,CSASRYPLGKNIQYF
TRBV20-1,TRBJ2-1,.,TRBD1,TGCAGTGCTAGAGGTCGGACAGGGGACTTCTACAATGAGCAGTTCTTC,CSARGRTGDFYNEQFF
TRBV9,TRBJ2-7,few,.,TGTGCCAGCAGCGTAGACGGGGCAGGGGCCTACGAGCAGTACTTC,CASSVDGAGAYEQYF
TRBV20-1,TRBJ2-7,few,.,TGCAGTGCTAGAGGAGAGAAGATCCCCTTCGAGCAGTACTTC,CSARGEKIPFEQYF